This T cell receptor beta chain was captured in a study of shared clonotypes between healthy human individuals. Overall study results and limits: It was the non-shared clonotypes that had lower generation probabilities than clonotypes shared by all four donors.

V was clipped by 1 base and J by 5 bases, with 6 bases between them. The length of the CDR3 is 12 residues. Germline V gene lookup returns CDR1 SGHDT and CDR2 YYEEEE. As for this clone: Its antigen is still unknown.

Each replicate PCR on the sorted subsets used about 220 ng DNA (roughly 32,000 T cell genomes). Sequenced by immunoSEQ multiplex PCR; TCRdb stores in-frame clones only, minus some. The data contain 2 million to 2.5 million clones, approximately 90% of them singletons. The chain is built from TRBV5-6 and TRBJ1-1; tentative D call: TRBD1 (6 bases). The sample taken for sequencing was naive CD4+ T cells from PBMCs. The subset denotes: CD45RA+ positively selected. This clonotype was obtained from a young man in good health. Some clones in this sample may be carry-over from other donors' samples. Here the CDR3 DNA reads TGTGCCAGCAGCTTGACAGGGACTGAAGCTTTCTTT. This translates into CASSLTGTEAFF. The variable domain in full, completed from reference TRBV5-6 and TRBJ1-1, reads DAGVTQSPTHLIKTRGQQVTLRCSPKSGHDTVSWYQQALGQGPQFIFQYYEEEERQRGNFPDRFSGHQFPNYSSELNVNALLLGDSALYLCASSLTGTEAFFGQGTRLTVV.